This T cell receptor beta chain was profiled in a study of T cell responses to AZD1222 COVID-19 vaccine. Germline CDR1 and CDR2: SGDLS and YYNGEE. Trimming removed 0 bases at V and 0 bases at J, with 10 bases between. This CDR3 has 16 amino acids. Remarks on this clone: The antigen remains unidentified.

Broader study findings: Only a handful of AZD1222 recipients, roughly six in all, had baseline seropositivity. With two AZD1222 doses given, Spike-specific TCR breadth and depth both rose. The span of vaccine-associated CD4 TCRs extended across spike, with dominance at 160-218 and 743-854.

The assay was immunoSEQ multiplex PCR, and TCRdb's table has in-frame clones only and misses some. The table includes 120,000 to 150,000 clones, approximately 90% detected once. This chain joins TRBV9 and TRBJ1-5; weak D call: TRBD1 (5 bases). Sequenced here: peripheral blood, sampled on day 0 of AZD1222 vaccination. This TCR was recovered from an adult in good health. For the CDR3, the DNA is TGTGCCAGCAGCGTAGGGCCCGGGGGTAGCAATCAGCCCCAGCATTTT. Its translation: CASSVGPGGSNQPQHF.